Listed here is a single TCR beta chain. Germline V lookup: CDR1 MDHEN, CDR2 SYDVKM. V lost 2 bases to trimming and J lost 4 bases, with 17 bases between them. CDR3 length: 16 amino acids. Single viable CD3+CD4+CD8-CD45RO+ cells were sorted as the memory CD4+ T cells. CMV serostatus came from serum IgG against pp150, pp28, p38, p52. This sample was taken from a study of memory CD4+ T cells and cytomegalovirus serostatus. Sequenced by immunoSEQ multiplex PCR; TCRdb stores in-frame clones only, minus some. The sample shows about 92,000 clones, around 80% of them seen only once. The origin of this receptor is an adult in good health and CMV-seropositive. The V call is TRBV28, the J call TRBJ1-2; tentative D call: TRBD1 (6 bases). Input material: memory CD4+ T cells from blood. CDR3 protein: CASSLGSGGGVYGYTF. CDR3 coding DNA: TGTGCCAGCAGTTTAGGGTCGGGAGGGGGTGTCTATGGCTACACCTTC.